These T cell receptor beta chains were read from a single sample in a study of T cells after yellow fever vaccination. A single record per CDR3 protein comes from TCRdb applying MiXCR to the 5' RACE reads. The sample comprises 500,000 to 550,000 distinct CDR3 sequences, 21% of which are singletons, and 16% rests with the top ten. Specimen: PBMCs, collected roughly 23 days after the first yellow fever vaccination. The receptors here all came from a man between 18 and 35 years old who received the YFV17D yellow fever vaccine. CDR3s include the opening cysteine and the closing phenylalanine or tryptophan. D genes are given only for firm matches. Size tells how often a clone was seen (once, few, many) or the class of an expanded clone, and some rows leave it out.

j_call clone_size d_call v_call cdr3_nt cdr3_aa
TRBJ1-2 . TRBD1 TRBV5-6 TGTGCCAGCAACAGGGACAGGGCCTATGGCTACACCTTC CASNRDRAYGYTF
TRBJ1-1 . TRBD1 TRBV10-3 TGTGCCATCAGTGACCAGGGGGGCGCGGTAACTGAAGCTTTCTTT CAISDQGGAVTEAFF
TRBJ1-1 few . TRBV7-2 TGTGCCAGCAGCCCTCCAGAGAGAATGAACACTGAAGCTTTCTTT CASSPPERMNTEAFF
TRBJ2-1 few TRBD2 TRBV4-3 TGCGCCAGCAGTCCAAGTGGGGCTAGCGGGGGGGCCGATGAGCAGTTCTTC CASSPSGASGGADEQFF
TRBJ2-7 many TRBD2 TRBV4-2 TGTGCCAGCAGCCAAGGAGCACTAGCGGGGGCCTACGAGCAGTACTTC CASSQGALAGAYEQYF
TRBJ2-5 . . TRBV23-1 TGCGCCAGCAAGGCAGGTTGTGTCTTC CASKAGCVF
TRBJ2-1 . TRBD1 TRBV7-2 TGTGCCAGCAGCTTAGGCTCTGGAGGGACAGGGTCCCATGAGCAGTTCTTC CASSLGSGGTGSHEQFF
TRBJ2-5 . . TRBV10-3 TGTGCCATCAGTGAAACTAAACAAGAAGAGACCCAGTACTTC CAISETKQEETQYF
TRBJ1-1 few . TRBV12-3/TRBV12-4 TGTGCCAGCGGGTCCCGAGTCACTGAAGCTTTCTTT CASGSRVTEAFF
TRBJ1-2 . TRBD1 TRBV20-1 TGCAGTGCTAGACCACCGGGACAGGACTATGGCTACACCTTC CSARPPGQDYGYTF
TRBJ2-2 few TRBD2 TRBV4-3 TGCGCCAGCAGCCAAGATTGGCAGCGGGGGGCGAACACCGGGGAGCTGTTTTTT CASSQDWQRGANTGELFF
TRBJ1-1 . . TRBV19 TGTGCCAGTAGTATTCGGTGGCCTAACACTGAAGCTTTCTTT CASSIRWPNTEAFF
TRBJ2-3 few . TRBV27 TGTGCCAGCAGTAACTCCAGGGGCACAGATACGCAGTATTTT CASSNSRGTDTQYF
TRBJ1-5 few TRBD1 TRBV12-3/TRBV12-4 TGTGCCAGCGGGGGACAGGGTCATCAGCCCCAGCATTTT CASGGQGHQPQHF
TRBJ2-2 few . TRBV19 TGTGCCAGTAGTATAGCTTGGGACCTCACCGGGGAGCTGTTTTTT CASSIAWDLTGELFF
TRBJ2-1 . . TRBV7-2 TGTGCCAGCAGCTTATGGATGAATGAGCAGTTCTTC CASSLWMNEQFF
TRBJ2-3 few TRBD2 TRBV6-2/TRBV6-3 TGTGCCAGCAGTTATTCCAGCGGGGGGCTCGAACCAGATACGCAGTATTTT CASSYSSGGLEPDTQYF
TRBJ2-5 few . TRBV3-1 TGTGCCAGCAGCCAAGTGTTTCCGTACCCCCAAGAGACCCAGTACTTC CASSQVFPYPQETQYF
TRBJ1-5 . . TRBV19 TGTGCCAGTAGTGAGATATATCAGCCCCAGCATTTT CASSEIYQPQHF
TRBJ2-5 few . TRBV9 TGTGCCAGCAGCGGATACGGGACGGGCGGTGAGACCCAGTACTTC CASSGYGTGGETQYF
TRBJ2-1 few TRBD1 TRBV20-1 TGCAGTGCCCCCGGGACAGTCTTGTTCTTTGAGCAGTTCTTC CSAPGTVLFFEQFF
TRBJ2-2 few TRBD1 TRBV5-1 TGCGCCAGCAGCCCAGGGACAGGGCACACCGGGGAGCTGTTTTTT CASSPGTGHTGELFF
TRBJ1-2 few . TRBV7-2 TGTGCCAGCAGCAATCCTAACTATGGCTACACCTTC CASSNPNYGYTF
TRBJ2-3 . TRBD2 TRBV7-9 TGTGCCAGCAGTTCCTCACTAGCGGGGGAAAACACAGATACGCAGTATTTT CASSSSLAGENTDTQYF
TRBJ2-4 few TRBD2 TRBV4-2 TGTGCCAGCAGCCAGGGGAGGGGCGCGAGTGACTCAGCCAAAAACATTCAGTACTTC CASSQGRGASDSAKNIQYF
TRBJ1-5 . . TRBV9 TGTGCCAGCAGCGTAGACTCTGGTACAGTCGAGCCCCAGCATTTT CASSVDSGTVEPQHF